The 17 T cell receptor beta chains given below trace back to one sample, sequenced in a study of OX40 agonist ivuxolimab in advanced cancers. Sequencing used immunoSEQ multiplex PCR; TCRdb keeps in-frame clones, though not all of them. The profile shows 91,000 or so clones, roughly 94% of them singletons. This sample comprised CD4+ or CD8+ T cells sorted from blood, obtained in a trial of the OX40 agonist ivuxolimab. These TCRs come from an adult with an advanced solid tumor such as melanoma, head and neck, liver or kidney cancer.

This chain joins TRBV5-8 and TRBJ1-1; D might be TRBD1 (5 bases). CDR3 length equals 14 residues. Germline-derived CDR1 and CDR2 are SGHTS and YDEGEE. V shed 4 bases and J shed 0 bases, with 10 bases lying between them. CDR3: CASSVTVMNTEAFF. Written as DNA, the CDR3 is TGTGCCAGCAGCGTGACAGTGATGAACACTGAAGCTTTCTTT. Filled out from reference TRBV5-8 and TRBJ1-1, the complete variable domain reads EAGVTQSPTHLIKTRGQQATLRCSPISGHTSVYWYQQALGLGLQFLLWYDEGEERNRGNFPPRFSGRQFPNYSSELNVNALELEDSALYLCASSVTVMNTEAFFGQGTRLTVV.

This clone occurred once. This chain connects TRBV9 to TRBJ2-5; 13 bases are shared with TRBD2. The CDR3 is made up of 19 amino acids. Germline CDR1 SGDLS, CDR2 YYNGEE. With 0 bases clipped from V and 5 bases from J, the junction kept 13 bases outside the gene matches. The CDR3 coding sequence is TGTGCCAGCAGCGTAGTTCCGGGACTAGCGGGACTAGGTGGGGAGACCCAGTACTTC. It is translated as CASSVVPGLAGLGGETQYF.

The genes are TRBV6-1 and TRBJ2-6; D not certain. With 11 bases removed from V and 3 bases from J, the gap between germline ends came to 11 bases. Germline V gene sequence: CDR1 MNHNS, CDR2 SASEGT. The CDR3 is 13 residues long. As DNA, the CDR3 is TGTGCCGGACGGGCGCATGGGGCCAACGTCCTGACTTTC. It is translated as CAGRAHGANVLTF.

The rearrangement links TRBV7-2 to TRBJ2-2; TRBD1 matches 8 bases. This CDR3 is built from 15 residues. Trimming took 5 bases from V and 3 from J; bases not matched to a gene: 5. CDR1 is SGHTA, CDR2 FQGNSA, per germline. CDR3 bases: TGTGCCAGCAGCGCACAGGGGGGAGACACCGGGGAGCTGTTTTTT. Translated, it gives CASSAQGGDTGELFF.

The chain carries TRBV7-8 and TRBJ2-7, with TRBD1 identical over 7 bases. Trimming cost V 1 base and J 3 bases; bases outside gene matches: 6. The CDR3 has 15 residues. Germline CDR1 SGHVS, CDR2 FQNEAQ. The CDR3 spells CASSLGGQIYYEQYF. In DNA, the CDR3 is TGTGCCAGCAGCTTAGGGGGACAGATATACTACGAGCAGTACTTC.

The chain couples TRBV7-2 to TRBJ1-2, with 7 bases fitting TRBD1. Germline V gives CDR1 SGHTA, CDR2 FQGNSA. The CDR3 is made up of 14 amino acids. V shed 5 bases, J shed 4 bases, and the junction held 7 bases outside the gene matches. The CDR3 loop is CASSQGVGAYGYTF. The CDR3 DNA is TGTGCCAGCAGCCAGGGGGTGGGGGCCTATGGCTACACCTTC.

The chain employs TRBV28 and TRBJ2-4; D gene ambiguous. V lost 5 bases to trimming and J lost 4 bases, with 12 bases between them. This CDR3 contains 14 residues. CDR1 is MDHEN, CDR2 SYDVKM, per germline. CDR3 in amino acids: CASSGHTMKNIQYF. The CDR3 nucleotides read TGTGCCAGCAGTGGGCACACGATGAAAAACATTCAGTACTTC.

This chain connects TRBV20-1 to TRBJ2-5; a possible D gene is TRBD2 (6 bases). V lost 5 bases and J 5 bases, leaving 9 bases between the germline ends. The CDR3 has 11 residues. From germline, CDR1 is DFQATT and CDR2 SNEGSKA (reference sequence). The CDR3 protein is CSAGEEETQYF. CDR3 DNA: TGCAGTGCTGGGGAGGAGGAGACCCAGTACTTC.

This chain links TRBV29-1 with TRBJ2-7, with 10 bases matching TRBD1. The CDR3 covers 14 residues. V shed 6 bases, J shed 5 bases, and the junction held 10 bases outside the gene matches. The V gene's germline CDR1 is SQVTM and CDR2 ANQGSEA. Written as DNA, the CDR3 is TGCAGCGTCTTACGCCGGGACAGGGGAGACGAGCAGTACTTC. Amino acids: CSVLRRDRGDEQYF.

This chain connects TRBV9 to TRBJ2-3; the D gene is possibly TRBD2 (5 bases). This CDR3 contains 15 residues. V was trimmed by 1 base and J by 6 bases, leaving 15 bases between them. The V gene's germline CDR1 is SGDLS and CDR2 YYNGEE. CDR3 protein: CASSVTAVFTDTQYF. Written as DNA, the CDR3 is TGTGCCAGCAGCGTAACAGCGGTTTTCACGGATACGCAGTATTTT. Full variable domain (outside the CDR3, taken from reference TRBV9 and TRBJ2-3): DSGVTQTPKHLITATGQRVTLRCSPRSGDLSVYWYQQSLDQGLQFLIQYYNGEERAKGNILERFSAQQFPDLHSELNLSSLELGDSALYFCASSVTAVFTDTQYFGPGTRLTVL.

This rearrangement joins TRBV4-3 to TRBJ1-6; 8 bases are shared with TRBD1. V lost 5 bases to trimming and J lost 0 bases; unmatched junction nucleotides: 6. Germline V gene sequence: CDR1 LGHNA, CDR2 YSLEER. The CDR3 length is 17 residues. CDR3 nucleotides: TGCGCCAGCAGCGGATCAGGGGGCCGCTCCTATAATTCACCCCTCCACTTT. It translates to CASSGSGGRSYNSPLHF.

This clone was counted once. The chain couples TRBV10-1 to TRBJ2-1, with TRBD2 matching 9 bases. V shed 0 bases, J shed 5 bases, and the junction held 2 bases outside the gene matches. Germline assignment: CDR1 WNHNN and CDR2 SYGVQD (reference sequence). CDR3 length equals 15 residues. This chain's CDR3 is CASSESSSGNNEQFF. The CDR3, as DNA: TGCGCCAGCAGTGAGTCGTCTAGCGGGAACAATGAGCAGTTCTTC.

The chain employs TRBV5-4 and TRBJ2-5; D unclear. V gave up 4 bases and J gave up 5 bases, with 9 bases separating them. The germline gives CDR1 SGHNT, CDR2 YYREEE (reference sequence). The CDR3 has 12 residues. The CDR3 sequence: CASSAPMETQYF. The CDR3 DNA sequence: TGTGCCAGCAGCGCACCCATGGAGACCCAGTACTTC.

CDR3 residues: CASLRGVGDTQYF. In DNA, the CDR3 is TGCGCCAGCCTGCGGGGGGTAGGAGATACGCAGTATTTT. V is TRBV5-1 and J is TRBJ2-3; 8 bases map to TRBD2. CDR1 is SGHRS and CDR2 is YFSETQ in the germline V gene. V shed 7 bases and J 5 bases; nucleotides not matched to a gene: 6. The CDR3 runs to 13 residues.

This chain uses TRBV7-3 with TRBJ2-3; 7 bases line up with TRBD2. Germline CDR1 SGHTA, CDR2 FQGTGA. V lost 4 bases, J lost 2 bases, and 6 bases stayed unmatched. The length of the CDR3 is 15 residues. CDR3 bases: TGTGCCAGCAGCTCCGTAGCGGGCCTCACAGATACGCAGTATTTT. The encoded protein is CASSSVAGLTDTQYF.

The chain links TRBV7-2 to TRBJ2-3, with 7 positions matching TRBD1. CDR1 SGHTA and CDR2 FQGNSA come from the germline V gene. The CDR3 is made up of 15 amino acids. Losses at the gene ends were 1 base for V and 3 bases for J; bases not matched to a gene: 4. The CDR3, as DNA: TGTGCCAGCAGCTTAGAGGGGGCGAGGACAGATACGCAGTATTTT. Protein: CASSLEGARTDTQYF.

The chain combines TRBV29-1 with TRBJ1-2, with D uncertain. The CDR3 length is 10 residues. Germline CDR1 SQVTM, CDR2 ANQGSEA. Trimming pared 6 bases from V and 8 bases from J, leaving 10 bases between. The CDR3 loop is CSVQTGGYTF. The CDR3 DNA follows: TGCAGCGTCCAAACGGGGGGCTACACCTTC.